Following are 31 T cell receptor beta chains from one sample sequenced in a study of OX40 agonist ivuxolimab in advanced cancers. Libraries were prepared by immunoSEQ multiplex PCR; TCRdb keeps only in-frame clonotypes and omits some of them. The sample yields about 50,000 clones, approximately 88% seen once. This material consisted of CD4+ or CD8+ T cells sorted from blood, taken in a trial of the OX40 agonist ivuxolimab. All receptors derive from an adult with an advanced solid tumor such as melanoma, head and neck, liver or kidney cancer.

This chain links TRBV5-1 with TRBJ1-2; TRBD1 aligns across 8 bases. J lost 6 bases, V lost 0 bases, and 7 bases had no gene match. The CDR3 length is 15 residues. Germline lookup yields CDR1 SGHRS and CDR2 YFSETQ. This chain's CDR3 is CASSLAVRGPDGYTF. Written as DNA, the CDR3 is TGCGCCAGCAGCTTGGCGGTCAGGGGGCCGGATGGCTACACCTTC.

Only a few counts were recorded for this clone. CDR3 protein: CAWRDGGTEAFF. The CDR3 DNA reads TGTGCCTGGAGAGATGGAGGCACTGAAGCTTTCTTT. This chain joins TRBV30 and TRBJ1-1; no reliable D call. Germline values: CDR1 GTSNPN, CDR2 SVGIG (reference sequence). V dropped 3 bases and J dropped 4 bases, with 9 bases sitting between them. The CDR3 has 12 residues.

The genes are TRBV19 and TRBJ1-5; 12 nucleotides line up with TRBD1. Germline V gene sequence: CDR1 LNHDA, CDR2 SQIVND (reference sequence). This CDR3 contains 17 residues. Trimming removed 5 bases from V and 2 bases from J; junction bases left unmatched: 7. The CDR3 spells CASSGGQGAFRNQPQHF. In DNA, the CDR3 is TGTGCCAGTAGTGGGGGACAGGGGGCCTTTCGCAATCAGCCCCAGCATTTT.

The chain joins TRBV6-1 to TRBJ1-4; D is ambiguous. Germline assignment: CDR1 MNHNS and CDR2 SASEGT. Trimming cost V 5 bases and J 0 bases, with 4 bases left between them. The length of the CDR3 is 13 residues. The CDR3 nucleotides are TGTGCCAGCAGTTGGACAACTAATGAAAAACTGTTTTTT. Amino acids: CASSWTTNEKLFF.

The V call is TRBV5-1, the J call TRBJ1-2; D is unresolved. The CDR3 runs 15 residues. Germline CDR1 SGHRS, CDR2 YFSETQ. Trimming removed 0 bases from V and 0 bases from J, with 9 bases in between. In nucleotides, the CDR3 is TGCGCCAGCAGCTTGGGCCGAGGTACTAACTATGGCTACACCTTC. Translated: CASSLGRGTNYGYTF. Full variable domain (missing parts from reference TRBV5-1 and TRBJ1-2): KAGVTQTPRYLIKTRGQQVTLSCSPISGHRSVSWYQQTPGQGLQFLFEYFSETQRNKGNFPGRFSGRQFSNSRSEMNVSTLELGDSALYLCASSLGRGTNYGYTFGSGTRLTVV.

V and J are TRBV7-2 and TRBJ2-7; D is perhaps TRBD2 (5 bases). Between the trimmed V and J ends, which lost 5 bases and 7 bases, there was a span of 12 bases. Germline V gene sequence: CDR1 SGHTA, CDR2 FQGNSA. The CDR3 spans 12 residues. CDR3 DNA sequence: TGTGCCAGCAGCCGAGGGCTTGGGGAGCAGTACTTC. As protein: CASSRGLGEQYF.

The genes are TRBV14 and TRBJ1-1; no firm D call. The CDR3 is 13 residues long. From germline, CDR1 is SGHDN and CDR2 FVKESK. V was shortened by 6 bases and J by 1 base, with 9 bases between the two germline ends. DNA for the CDR3: TGTGCCAGCAGTAACCTCAGGAACACTGAAGCTTTCTTT. Encoded protein: CASSNLRNTEAFF.

This clone has more than one count but fewer than ten. This chain joins TRBV15 and TRBJ1-4, with D unresolved. Looked up from germline, CDR1 is LNHNV and CDR2 is YYDKDF (reference sequence). The CDR3 covers 15 residues. Trimming took 0 bases from V and 7 from J, leaving 12 bases between them. The CDR3 here is CATSRDGGPSEKLFF. CDR3 nucleotide sequence: TGTGCCACCAGCAGAGATGGCGGGCCGAGTGAAAAACTGTTTTTT.

The chain joins TRBV6-5 to TRBJ2-1; the D is unclear. Trimming left V 2 bases short and J 8 bases short, with 19 bases between. CDR1 is MNHEY, CDR2 SVGAGI, per germline. This CDR3 region has 16 residues. The CDR3 region has the DNA TGTGCCAGCAGTTACAGAGGCAGTCACCGTGTCGATGAGCAGTTCTTC. It codes for CASSYRGSHRVDEQFF.

V gene TRBV4-1 combines with J gene TRBJ2-5; D gene ambiguous. The V and J ends lost 1 base and 4 bases respectively, with 10 bases between them. The CDR3 consists of 14 residues. CDR1 is MGHRA and CDR2 is YSYEKL in the germline V gene. CDR3 bases: TGCGCCAGCAGCCAAGTACTGTCGGTAGAGACCCAGTACTTC. This translates into CASSQVLSVETQYF.

The rearrangement uses TRBV15 and TRBJ2-6; unclear D gene. Looked up from germline, CDR1 is LNHNV and CDR2 is YYDKDF (reference sequence). This CDR3 has 14 amino acids. Trimming took 1 base from V and 0 from J, leaving 1 base between them. In DNA, the CDR3 is TGTGCCACCAGCAGAGTCTCTGGGGCCAACGTCCTGACTTTC. It encodes CATSRVSGANVLTF.

The rearrangement uses TRBV19 and TRBJ1-2; 8 bases line up with TRBD1. Germline V gene sequence: CDR1 LNHDA, CDR2 SQIVND (reference sequence). V trimming: 7 bases; J trimming: 8 bases; junction bases outside the gene matches: 21. CDR3 length: 17 residues. The CDR3 spells CASTRDRTAKGGLGYTF. The CDR3 DNA is TGTGCCAGTACCAGGGACAGGACTGCCAAGGGGGGTTTAGGCTACACCTTC.

This chain joins TRBV5-8 and TRBJ1-3, with D unclear. CDR1 is SGHTS and CDR2 is YDEGEE in the germline V gene. V was shortened by 0 bases and J by 0 bases, with 7 bases between the two germline ends. The CDR3 extends over 15 amino acids. The CDR3 loop reads CASSLGHISGNTIYF. Written as DNA, the CDR3 is TGTGCCAGCAGCTTGGGACACATCTCTGGAAACACCATATATTTT.

A note on this clone: One end of the junction fails to match germline, which may point to a read error. V gene TRBV7-7 combines with J gene TRBJ2-5; 10 nucleotides match TRBD1. This CDR3 is 17 amino acids long. CDR1 SSHAT and CDR2 FNYEAQ come from the germline V gene (reference sequence). The CDR3 region has the DNA TGTGCTAGCAGCTTACGTCGGTCGGACAGGGGGCAAGAGACCCAGTACTTC. Its translation: CASSLRRSDRGQETQYF.

V is TRBV18 and J is TRBJ2-7; 13 bases are shared with TRBD2. CDR1 is KGHSH, CDR2 LQKENI, per germline. The CDR3 runs to 15 residues. Trimming cost V 4 bases and J 5 bases; bases outside gene matches: 5. The CDR3 DNA reads as TGTGCCAGCTCACTTAGGACTAGCGGGGGACACGAGCAGTACTTC. Its protein product is CASSLRTSGGHEQYF. The full variable domain, its missing parts supplied by reference TRBV18 and TRBJ2-7, is NAGVMQNPRHLVRRRGQEARLRCSPMKGHSHVYWYRQLPEEGLKFMVYLQKENIIDESGMPKERFSAEFPKEGPSILRIQQVVRGDSAAYFCASSLRTSGGHEQYFGPGTRLTVT.

Only one count was recorded for this clone. The rearrangement joins TRBV15 to TRBJ2-3; D is unclear. Germline lookup yields CDR1 LNHNV and CDR2 YYDKDF (reference sequence). V was clipped by 0 bases and J by 6 bases, with 7 bases between them. The CDR3 spans 13 residues. DNA for the CDR3: TGTGCCACCAGCAGAGATTCCGCGGATACGCAGTATTTT. This gives the protein CATSRDSADTQYF.

J is TRBJ2-5 and V is TRBV7-2; possibly TRBD2 for D (5 bases). The CDR3 is made up of 15 amino acids. V lost 5 bases and J lost 2, with 15 bases in between. The germline gives CDR1 SGHTA, CDR2 FQGNSA. This CDR3 reads CASSPMLGVQETQYF. CDR3 bases: TGTGCCAGCAGCCCCATGTTGGGAGTGCAAGAGACCCAGTACTTC.

This sequence joins TRBV14 and TRBJ2-7; the D gene is possibly TRBD2 (6 bases). Germline-derived CDR1 and CDR2 are SGHDN and FVKESK. The CDR3 is made up of 15 amino acids. The germline V and J ends were trimmed by 4 bases and 3 bases, with 16 bases remaining between them. The DNA for the CDR3 is TGTGCCAGCAGCCCCCGGGACTCGAGGGACTACGAGCAGTACTTC. Its protein is CASSPRDSRDYEQYF. Together with reference TRBV14 and TRBJ2-7, the CDR3 gives the full variable domain: EAGVTQFPSHSVIEKGQTVTLRCDPISGHDNLYWYRRVMGKEIKFLLHFVKESKQDESGMPNNRFLAERTGGTYSTLKVQPAELEDSGVYFCASSPRDSRDYEQYFGPGTRLTVT.

The chain combines TRBV11-2 with TRBJ1-4; TRBD1 agrees at 7 bases. Germline-derived CDR1 and CDR2 are SGHAT and FQNNGV. The CDR3 has 15 residues. V dropped 5 bases and J dropped 6; count of bases not matched to a gene: 9. The CDR3 sequence: CASSAYRGQYEKLFF. In nucleotides, the CDR3 is TGTGCCAGCAGCGCCTACAGGGGACAGTATGAAAAACTGTTTTTT.

This chain connects TRBV19 to TRBJ1-1; the match to TRBD1 covers 9 bases. V lost 5 bases and J lost 1; bases outside the gene matches: 8. From germline, CDR1 is LNHDA and CDR2 SQIVND (reference sequence). CDR3 length: 16 residues. The chain's CDR3 is CASSRALTGGNTEAFF. CDR3 coding DNA: TGTGCCAGTAGTCGGGCCCTGACAGGGGGGAACACTGAAGCTTTCTTT.

The chain uses TRBV19 and TRBJ1-4; D unresolved. From germline, CDR1 is LNHDA and CDR2 SQIVND (reference sequence). There are 12 residues in the CDR3. V gave up 8 bases and J gave up 8 bases, with 12 bases separating them. Here the CDR3 reads CASSLTGEKLFF. The DNA of the CDR3 is TGTGCCAGTTCTTTAACGGGAGAAAAACTGTTTTTT.

The chain uses TRBV11-2 and TRBJ1-6; D remains unclear. The germline V gene encodes CDR1 SGHAT and CDR2 FQNNGV. Deletions cut 2 bases from V and 3 bases from J, with 8 bases between. This CDR3 spans 15 amino acids. The CDR3 loop reads CASSLLGDYNSPLHF. In DNA form, the CDR3 reads TGTGCCAGCAGCTTACTCGGGGACTATAATTCACCCCTCCACTTT.

The gene calls are TRBV10-1 and TRBJ1-4; D ambiguous. Germline V gives CDR1 WNHNN, CDR2 SYGVQD (reference sequence). The CDR3 runs to 10 residues. The germline V and J ends were trimmed by 11 bases and 5 bases, with 6 bases remaining between them. CDR3 amino acids: CAAPNEKLFF. CDR3 in DNA: TGCGCCGCCCCGAATGAAAAACTGTTTTTT.

V is TRBV19 and J is TRBJ1-5; 8 bases fit TRBD1. The CDR3 runs 17 residues. CDR1 is LNHDA and CDR2 is SQIVND in the germline V gene (reference sequence). J lost 7 bases, V lost 3 bases, and 14 bases had no gene match. The DNA of the CDR3 is TGTGCCAGTAGTATCCAGGCCGGGGCAGGGGGCCGACAGCCCCAGCATTTT. Amino acid sequence: CASSIQAGAGGRQPQHF.

The CDR3 here is CASSSNLGQGEAFF. CDR3 DNA sequence: TGTGCCAGCAGCTCTAATTTAGGCCAGGGGGAAGCTTTCTTT. V and J are TRBV11-2 and TRBJ1-1; D is perhaps TRBD1 (6 bases). The CDR3 is made up of 14 amino acids. Trimming pared 4 bases from V and 8 bases from J, leaving 17 bases between. Germline V gene sequence: CDR1 SGHAT, CDR2 FQNNGV.

A word on this clone: One junction end disagrees with the germline gene, perhaps due to a read error. Other DNA sequences in the same sample also yield this CDR3. V and J are TRBV11-2 and TRBJ2-6, with 8 bases aligning to TRBD1. The CDR3 loop spans 16 amino acids. Looked up from germline, CDR1 is SGHAT and CDR2 is FQNNGV. CDR3 loop: CASSLDAGQGTNVLTF. In DNA, the CDR3 is TGTGCCAGCAGCCTAGATGCCGGACAGGGTACCAACGTCCTGACTTTC.

The chain carries TRBV27 and TRBJ2-1; 8 nucleotides match TRBD2. Per germline, CDR1 MNHEY and CDR2 SMNVEV (reference sequence). CDR3 length: 13 amino acids. Trimming took 5 bases from V and 12 from J; bases not matched to a gene: 9. This chain's CDR3 is CASSTSGGGGQFF. CDR3 DNA: TGTGCCAGCAGTACAAGCGGGGGCGGTGGGCAGTTCTTC.

This chain links TRBV9 with TRBJ1-2; a weak D match, TRBD1 (6 bases). Trimming took 0 bases from V and 8 from J, leaving 14 bases between them. Germline V gene data show CDR1 as SGDLS and CDR2 as YYNGEE. The CDR3 totals 14 residues. In DNA, the CDR3 is TGTGCCAGCAGCGTAGCAGGGGTTGGGCGCGGCTACACCTTC. Its translation is CASSVAGVGRGYTF.

CDR3: CASSPRLLGGRGSPLHF. The CDR3, as DNA: TGTGCCAGCAGCCCTCGCCTTTTGGGAGGGCGAGGTTCACCCCTCCACTTT. This chain links TRBV7-3 with TRBJ1-6; D is uncertain. The CDR3 extends over 17 amino acids. Germline assignment: CDR1 SGHTA and CDR2 FQGTGA. V was shortened by 5 bases and J by 9 bases, with 23 bases between the two germline ends. Looking up the rest from reference TRBV7-3 and TRBJ1-6 gives the full variable domain: GAGVSQTPSNKVTEKGKYVELRCDPISGHTALYWYRQSLGQGPEFLIYFQGTGAADDSGLPNDRFFAVRPEGSVSTLKIQRTERGDSAVYLCASSPRLLGGRGSPLHFGNGTRLTVT.

The rearrangement uses TRBV7-2 and TRBJ2-7, with D perhaps matching TRBD1 (6 bases). Between the trimmed V and J ends, which lost 5 bases and 2 bases, there was a span of 13 bases. The germline V gene has CDR1 SGHTA and CDR2 FQGNSA. The CDR3 loop spans 14 amino acids. In nucleotides, the CDR3 is TGTGCCAGCAGCCGCTACAGGGACACCTACGAGCAGTACTTC. This encodes CASSRYRDTYEQYF.

The chain employs TRBV7-2 and TRBJ2-3; tentative D call: TRBD2 (7 bases). Between the trimmed V and J ends, which lost 5 bases and 5 bases, there was a span of 17 bases. Germline assignment: CDR1 SGHTA and CDR2 FQGNSA. This CDR3 comprises 15 residues. The CDR3 DNA sequence: TGTGCCAGCAGCCCACCCGGGGGGCGCGGAGATACGCAGTATTTT. It translates to CASSPPGGRGDTQYF.